The 25 T cell receptor beta chains below come from one sample, sequenced in a study of blood T cell repertoires in COVID-19. Profiling relied on immunoSEQ multiplex PCR, and the TCRdb table lists in-frame clones only, not all of them. The repertoire holds 150,000 to 200,000 clones, with under 80% as singletons. The specimen sequenced was peripheral blood. All receptors derive from a woman over 75 with acute or convalescent COVID-19.

V gene TRBV5-1 combines with J gene TRBJ1-5; the match to TRBD1 covers 7 bases. The CDR3 has 14 residues. The V gene end was trimmed by 4 bases and the J gene end by 3 bases; junction bases not matched to a gene: 4. From germline, CDR1 is SGHRS and CDR2 YFSETQ. The CDR3 loop is CASSVGQPNQPQHF. The CDR3 nucleotides are TGCGCCAGCAGCGTGGGACAGCCCAATCAGCCCCAGCATTTT.

This clone has a single count. The chain joins TRBV7-2 to TRBJ1-2; D gene uncertain. The CDR3 extends over 13 amino acids. The V gene lost 3 bases and the J gene lost 6 bases, with 11 bases spanning the gap. Germline lookup yields CDR1 SGHTA and CDR2 FQGNSA. The CDR3 reads CASSLSQFNGYTF. The CDR3 DNA reads as TGTGCCAGCAGCTTGTCTCAGTTTAATGGCTACACCTTC.

This clone was counted only a few times. The genes are TRBV28 and TRBJ2-7; 7 positions match TRBD2. V dropped 5 bases and J dropped 0; count of bases not matched to a gene: 7. CDR1 is MDHEN and CDR2 is SYDVKM in the germline V gene. The CDR3 sequence is 15 residues long. In DNA form, the CDR3 reads TGTGCCAGCAGTCGTAGCGGGCTAAGCTCCTACGAGCAGTACTTC. It translates to CASSRSGLSSYEQYF.

The chain carries TRBV19 and TRBJ2-3, with D tentatively TRBD2 (6 bases). The germline CDR1 and CDR2 sequences are LNHDA and SQIVND (reference sequence). The CDR3 is 15 amino acids. Trimming stripped 7 bases from V and 0 bases from J, with 14 bases between. The CDR3 region is CASTISGGSTDTQYF. As DNA, the CDR3 is TGTGCCAGTACAATTAGCGGAGGGAGCACAGATACGCAGTATTTT. The whole variable domain, remainder taken from reference TRBV19 and TRBJ2-3, is DGGITQSPKYLFRKEGQNVTLSCEQNLNHDAMYWYRQDPGQGLRLIYYSQIVNDFQKGDIAEGYSVSREKKESFPLTVTSAQKNPTAFYLCASTISGGSTDTQYFGPGTRLTVL.

The CDR3 spells CASISSYNEQFF. The CDR3 DNA reads as TGTGCCAGCATTAGCTCCTACAATGAGCAGTTCTTC. The chain is built from TRBV27 and TRBJ2-1, with unresolved D. Germline V gene lookup returns CDR1 MNHEY and CDR2 SMNVEV (reference sequence). This CDR3 is 12 amino acids long. The germline V and J ends were trimmed by 7 bases and 0 bases, with 4 bases remaining between them.

The J gene is TRBJ2-7, the V gene TRBV6-5, with D perhaps TRBD2 (5 bases). The CDR3 is made up of 16 amino acids. V dropped 0 bases and J dropped 3 bases, with 15 bases sitting between them. Germline lookup yields CDR1 MNHEY and CDR2 SVGAGI. CDR3 in amino acids: CASSYSISGTNYEQYF. CDR3 coding DNA: TGTGCCAGCAGTTACTCGATCTCGGGAACTAACTACGAGCAGTACTTC.

This chain links TRBV19 with TRBJ1-1; possible D gene TRBD1, 5 bases. This CDR3 spans 13 amino acids. Germline V gene lookup returns CDR1 LNHDA and CDR2 SQIVND (reference sequence). Between the trimmed V and J ends, which lost 6 bases and 3 bases, there was a span of 11 bases. The CDR3 loop is CASRNQGDTEAFF. DNA for the CDR3: TGTGCCAGTAGGAACCAGGGTGACACTGAAGCTTTCTTT.

The chain uses TRBV5-6 and TRBJ1-6; D not resolved. Trimming removed 1 base from V and 0 bases from J, with 5 bases in between. The CDR3 consists of 15 residues. Per germline, CDR1 SGHDT and CDR2 YYEEEE. CDR3 sequence: CASSLTSSYNSPLHF. DNA for the CDR3: TGTGCCAGCAGCTTGACGAGCTCCTATAATTCACCCCTCCACTTT.

The V call is TRBV6-2 or TRBV6-3, the J call TRBJ1-2; TRBD1 might be the D (6 bases). Germline V gene sequence: CDR1 MNHEY, CDR2 SVGEGT. CDR3 length: 15 residues. The V end was cut by 0 bases, the J end by 8 bases, with 16 bases between. CDR3 amino acids: CASSYSPGTSVGYTF. The CDR3 nucleotides are TGTGCCAGCAGTTACTCGCCCGGGACATCTGTCGGCTACACCTTC.

This clone showed up just a few times. The chain carries TRBV6-6 and TRBJ2-7; the match to TRBD2 covers 12 bases. Germline CDR1 and CDR2: MNHNY and SVGAGI (reference sequence). The CDR3 covers 14 residues. Losses at the gene ends were 6 bases for V and 0 bases for J; bases not matched to a gene: 0. Here the CDR3 reads CASRTSGSSYEQYF. The CDR3 bases are TGTGCCAGCAGGACTAGCGGGAGCTCCTACGAGCAGTACTTC.

This clone was recorded a few times. This rearrangement joins TRBV11-2 to TRBJ1-6, with 7 bases fitting TRBD1. J was trimmed by 6 bases and V by 5 bases; bases with no gene match: 7. The germline gives CDR1 SGHAT, CDR2 FQNNGV. This CDR3 comprises 15 residues. CDR3 DNA: TGTGCCAGCAGCCCTCGGGGACAGAGTAATTCACCCCTCCACTTT. Translation: CASSPRGQSNSPLHF.

The gene calls are TRBV19 and TRBJ1-2; D unresolved. The length of the CDR3 is 14 residues. Deletions cut 7 bases from V and 1 base from J, with 13 bases between. CDR1 is LNHDA, CDR2 SQIVND, per germline (reference sequence). CDR3 sequence reads: CASTLYPDNYGYTF. The CDR3 nucleotides are TGTGCCAGTACCCTGTACCCAGATAACTATGGCTACACCTTC.

This clone was seen just once. V gene TRBV7-8 combines with J gene TRBJ1-6; a weak D match, TRBD1 (6 bases). Trimming left V 4 bases short and J 8 bases short, with 18 bases between. Germline values: CDR1 SGHVS, CDR2 FQNEAQ. The CDR3 contains 16 residues. The CDR3 DNA reads as TGTGCCAGCAGCTACGAATTGGACAGCCTGCATTCACCCCTCCACTTT. Protein: CASSYELDSLHSPLHF.

V and J are TRBV5-1 and TRBJ2-1; possible D gene TRBD2, 6 bases. The V gene lost 4 bases and the J gene lost 1 base, with 15 bases spanning the gap. Germline CDR1 is SGHRS and CDR2 is YFSETQ. This CDR3 spans 16 amino acids. CDR3 sequence (DNA): TGCGCCAGCAGCGTACTCGGGGGAGGTTCCTACAATGAGCAGTTCTTC. It yields the protein CASSVLGGGSYNEQFF.

This chain links TRBV28 with TRBJ1-1; D not certain. Germline V gene sequence: CDR1 MDHEN, CDR2 SYDVKM. V lost 6 bases, J lost 9 bases, and 14 bases lay in between. The CDR3 consists of 12 residues. The CDR3 loop reads CASSFGVRKAFF. CDR3 nucleotides: TGTGCCAGCAGCTTCGGGGTTAGGAAAGCTTTCTTT. Full variable domain (remainder filled in from reference TRBV28 and TRBJ1-1): DVKVTQSSRYLVKRTGEKVFLECVQDMDHENMFWYRQDPGLGLRLIYFSYDVKMKEKGDIPEGYSVSREKKERFSLILESASTNQTSMYLCASSFGVRKAFFGQGTRLTVV.

Of note for this clone: The same CDR3 is also encoded by other DNA sequences in this sample. The chain links TRBV5-1 to TRBJ2-7; D unclear. The germline gives CDR1 SGHRS, CDR2 YFSETQ. V was shortened by 0 bases and J by 2 bases, with 9 bases between the two germline ends. This CDR3 region has 14 residues. CDR3 sequence: CASSLAGSPYEQYF. The DNA of the CDR3 is TGCGCCAGCAGCTTGGCGGGTAGTCCCTACGAGCAGTACTTC.

The chain has TRBV5-8 and TRBJ2-7, with 9 bases aligning to TRBD1. The CDR3 length is 14 residues. J was trimmed by 3 bases and V by 5 bases; bases with no gene match: 6. Germline-derived CDR1 and CDR2 are SGHTS and YDEGEE. Here the CDR3 reads CASRRTGVGYEQYF. In DNA, the CDR3 is TGTGCCAGCAGGCGGACAGGGGTGGGCTACGAGCAGTACTTC.

The chain uses TRBV2 and TRBJ2-1, with 15 bases aligning to TRBD2. Germline V gene data show CDR1 as SNHLY and CDR2 as FYNNEI. The ends lost 5 bases at V and 3 bases at J; junction bases unmatched: 8. The CDR3 totals 18 residues. DNA for the CDR3: TGTGCCAGCAGTTCTTCCGGGACTAGCGGGAGGTTCTACAATGAGCAGTTCTTC. Its translation: CASSSSGTSGRFYNEQFF.

The chain carries TRBV3-1 (or the pseudogene TRBV3-2) and TRBJ1-6; 7 nucleotides match TRBD1. Trimming cost V 4 bases and J 9 bases; bases outside gene matches: 9. Germline CDR1 reads LGHDT; CDR2 reads YNNKEL (reference sequence). The CDR3 has 15 amino acids. Here the CDR3 DNA reads TGTGCCAGCAGCCCAACCTCAGGGGGAGTTTCACCCCTCCACTTT. Protein product: CASSPTSGGVSPLHF.

The chain employs TRBV28 and TRBJ1-6; D is possibly TRBD1 (6 bases). Germline V gene lookup returns CDR1 MDHEN and CDR2 SYDVKM. The CDR3 sequence is 13 residues long. The V end was cut by 11 bases, the J end by 4 bases, with 12 bases between. The CDR3 coding sequence is TGTGCCTCCGGCGGACAGTATAATTCACCCCTCCACTTT. Its protein product is CASGGQYNSPLHF.

This sequence joins TRBV4-2 and TRBJ1-3, with D unclear. This CDR3 comprises 15 residues. Trimming shortened V by 1 base and J by 0 bases, and 7 bases separated the two germline ends. Germline lookup yields CDR1 LGHNA and CDR2 YNFKEQ. CDR3 sequence (DNA): TGTGCCAGCAGCCAAGTCGGAGACTCTGGAAACACCATATATTTT. The encoded protein is CASSQVGDSGNTIYF.

The V and J genes are TRBV3-1 (or the pseudogene TRBV3-2) and TRBJ1-2; D perhaps matches TRBD1 (5 bases). With 4 bases removed from V and 7 bases from J, the gap between germline ends came to 13 bases. Looked up from germline, CDR1 is LGHDT and CDR2 is YNNKEL (reference sequence). The CDR3 has 13 residues. The CDR3 bases are TGTGCCAGCAGCCTTCAGGAAGGGGTTGGCTACACCTTC. Its translation: CASSLQEGVGYTF.

The chain couples TRBV3-1 (or the pseudogene TRBV3-2) to TRBJ2-1, with 8 bases aligning to TRBD2. V gave up 1 base and J gave up 9 bases; unmatched junction bases: 2. The germline CDR1 and CDR2 sequences are LGHDT and YNNKEL (reference sequence). This CDR3 contains 13 residues. In nucleotides, the CDR3 is TGTGCCAGCAGCCAAGGAGGGACTAGTGAGCAGTTCTTC. It is translated as CASSQGGTSEQFF.

The chain employs TRBV14 and TRBJ2-3; unclear D gene. The CDR3 runs 15 residues. Germline V gene data show CDR1 as SGHDN and CDR2 as FVKESK. Trimming removed 4 bases from V and 6 bases from J, with 17 bases in between. The CDR3 DNA is TGTGCCAGCAGCCTTGGATTCAGGTCGGCGGATACGCAGTATTTT. This sequence encodes CASSLGFRSADTQYF.

The J gene is TRBJ2-7, the V gene TRBV5-4; 7 bases agree with TRBD1. CDR1 SGHNT and CDR2 YYREEE come from the germline V gene (reference sequence). This CDR3 contains 15 residues. V shed 1 base, J shed 2 bases, and the junction held 6 bases outside the gene matches. For the CDR3, the DNA is TGTGCCAGCAGCTTGAGTCAGGGGGTGGCCTACGAGCAGTACTTC. Protein sequence: CASSLSQGVAYEQYF.